The rows below give T cell receptor beta chains drawn from one sample of a study of OX40 agonist ivuxolimab in advanced cancers. Using immunoSEQ multiplex PCR, the repertoire was profiled, and TCRdb retains in-frame clones only, with some absent. The sample has tens of thousands of clones, 88% seen once. This specimen was CD4+ or CD8+ T cells sorted from blood, taken in a trial of the OX40 agonist ivuxolimab. These receptor sequences come from an adult with an advanced solid tumor such as melanoma, head and neck, liver or kidney cancer. CDR3s include the opening cysteine and the closing phenylalanine or tryptophan. A D gene is named only where the DNA matches it firmly. Expanded clones are given a class, and other clones once, few, many or no size at all.

clone_size,v_call,d_call,j_call,cdr3_aa,cdr3_nt
-,TRBV7-2,-,TRBJ2-5,CASSLGTEETQYF,TGTGCCAGCAGCTTAGGGACTGAAGAGACCCAGTACTTC
-,TRBV6-1,TRBD1,TRBJ1-4,CASASGGDDGKLFF,TGTGCCAGCGCCTCAGGGGGAGATGACGGAAAACTGTTTTTT
-,TRBV9,-,TRBJ1-5,CASSVGPPGTNQPQHF,TGTGCCAGCAGCGTAGGCCCCCCTGGCACTAATCAGCCCCAGCATTTT
-,TRBV29-1,TRBD1,TRBJ1-2,CSAGRQGSFMGYGYTF,TGCAGCGCTGGCAGACAGGGGTCCTTCATGGGATATGGCTACACCTTC
-,TRBV28,TRBD1,TRBJ2-7,CASSETGGISYEQYF,TGTGCCAGCAGCGAAACAGGGGGGATCTCCTACGAGCAGTACTTC
few,TRBV7-9,-,TRBJ2-5,CASSLRGYQETQYF,TGTGCCAGCAGCTTACGAGGATACCAAGAGACCCAGTACTTC
-,TRBV6-5,TRBD1,TRBJ2-7,CASSDRGRSNEQYF,TGTGCCAGCAGCGACAGGGGGCGCTCCAACGAGCAGTACTTC
-,TRBV20-1,-,TRBJ1-1,CSASGEVEAFF,TGCAGTGCTAGTGGGGAAGTCGAAGCTTTCTTT
-,TRBV28,TRBD1,TRBJ1-1,CASILLPGQGSSTEAFF,TGTGCCAGCATCCTACTACCGGGACAGGGTAGCAGCACTGAAGCTTTCTTT
few,TRBV5-1,-,TRBJ2-1,CASSLEGGTYNEQFF,TGCGCCAGCAGCTTGGAGGGGGGTACCTACAATGAGCAGTTCTTC
-,TRBV21-1,-,TRBJ1-4,CASSKGGRASNEKLFF,TGTGCCAGCAGCAAAGGGGGCCGGGCTTCTAATGAAAAACTGTTTTTT
-,TRBV5-1,TRBD1,TRBJ1-5,CASSPGQAVQPQHF,TGCGCCAGCAGCCCCGGACAGGCGGTTCAGCCCCAGCATTTT
-,TRBV5-1,TRBD2,TRBJ2-7,CASGQGTSAEQYF,TGCGCCAGCGGCCAGGGGACTAGCGCCGAGCAGTACTTC
-,TRBV11-2,-,TRBJ1-2,CASSGSGLAGNYGYTF,TGTGCCAGCAGCGGTAGCGGTTTGGCGGGAAACTATGGCTACACCTTC
-,TRBV6-5,-,TRBJ2-7,CASSYGSGPLKQYF,TGTGCCAGCAGTTACGGCTCGGGCCCCTTAAAGCAGTACTTC
-,TRBV6-5,-,TRBJ1-4,CATVEPTTNEKLFF,TGTGCCACCGTCGAACCAACAACTAATGAAAAACTGTTTTTT
-,TRBV7-8,-,TRBJ2-1,CASSRDRAYNEQFF,TGTGCCAGCAGCCGAGACAGAGCCTACAATGAGCAGTTCTTC
-,TRBV5-6,-,TRBJ2-1,CASSLEHLDRSYNEQFF,TGTGCCAGCAGCTTGGAGCATCTAGACCGCTCCTACAATGAGCAGTTCTTC
-,TRBV7-9,TRBD2,TRBJ2-7,CASSFDLAGMYEQYF,TGTGCCAGCAGCTTTGACCTAGCGGGGATGTACGAGCAGTACTTC
-,TRBV6-6,-,TRBJ2-1,CASSPTAYNEQFF,TGTGCCAGCAGTCCTACAGCGTACAATGAGCAGTTCTTC
-,TRBV2,TRBD2,TRBJ2-1,CASRSLAGGQDEQFF,TGTGCCAGCAGATCACTAGCGGGGGGGCAGGATGAGCAGTTCTTC
-,TRBV19,-,TRBJ1-1,CASSKYQEVMNTEAFF,TGTGCCAGTAGTAAGTATCAGGAAGTGATGAACACTGAAGCTTTCTTT
-,TRBV6-1,TRBD1,TRBJ2-7,CASGTGAYEQYF,TGTGCCAGCGGGACAGGAGCCTACGAGCAGTACTTC
-,TRBV30,-,TRBJ1-2,CAWQRTYNYGYTF,TGTGCCTGGCAAAGGACATATAACTATGGCTACACCTTC